This entry describes one TCR beta chain. This clonotype occurred a few times. Its antigen has not been determined. One base away there is no much larger clone; base qualities are not given. Libraries were made using 5' RACE. Sequencing relied on a NextSeq 500. The TCR library protocol attached unique molecular identifiers to individual cDNA molecules to correct for sequencing error and PCR bias. Both TCR alpha and beta chains were sequenced, and tight co-correlation was observed between alpha and beta sequence abundances in each sample. Per the authors' processing: Decombinator V4 was used to perform V gene, J gene and CDR3 annotation of TCR sequences. TCRs were defined as expanded if a significant change between any two time points was detected under a Poisson model with p below 0.0001. TCR abundances were normalised to the total number of TCRs sequenced per sample and were expressed as counts per million. A search of VDJdb, accessed on 1 November 2021, was run for TCRs annotated to CMV, EBV and SARS-CoV-2, with TCRs annotated for multiple antigens excluded. TCRdb reworked the public reads: Q25 trimming with fastp, MiXCR clone assembly, productive beta chains retained. All rows with the same CDR3 protein become a single entry with the most common DNA and genes. TCRdb's processing, not the authors', yielded these V and J calls. The sample data list approximately 120,000 distinct CDR3 sequences, and approximately 15% of these were observed just once. About a fifth of the sample belongs to the ten largest clones.

This specimen belongs to a study of early T cells in non-severe SARS-CoV-2 infection (dated by TCRdb to the early 2020s). Some background on the complete study: Because TCR sequencing relied on bulk RNA taken from unsorted whole blood, pairing of alpha and beta chains was not possible.

This was a case-control study nested in a cohort of healthcare workers in London, UK, who had nasopharyngeal swab PCR tests and blood samples taken every week. Healthcare workers were enrolled in the week of the UK lockdown, from 23 to 31 March 2020, and were followed every week for up to roughly 16 weeks. What the work shows at the level of the full study, not this receptor alone: VDJdb matching was skewed toward anti-spike CD8 responses, so virus-specific expansions were likely underestimated and private and CD4 specificities were missed.

Sequencing was done on a sample of whole blood. This clonotype was obtained from an adult who was a healthcare worker with PCR-confirmed SARS-CoV-2 infection or an uninfected control (not recorded which).

The CDR3 protein sequence reads: CASSKTGGGNTIYF. The sequence in DNA is TGTGCCAGCAGTAAAACAGGGGGAGGAAACACCATATATTTT. This receptor chain uses TRBV12-3 or TRBV12-4 and TRBJ1-3, and 8 junction bases match TRBD1. For this chain, trimming is 5 bases at the V end and 4 bases at the J end, and the number of junction bases without a gene match is 4. Inclusive of the bounding cysteine and phenylalanine, the CDR3 is 14 residues long. CDR3 DNA only is kept here, 42 bases in frame from base 1.